This passage covers 15 T cell receptor beta chains from one sample sequenced in a study of T cell responses to AZD1222 COVID-19 vaccine (dated by TCRdb to about 2021). Library preparation used the immunoSEQ multiplex PCR assay. Drawn from immuneACCESS, this table holds only the in-frame rearrangements with V and J called that TCRdb kept. Clones are partly lost; checked studies trace under half to an unresolved V gene and leave the rest unexplained. For this sample the table gives more than 100,000 clones, of which about nine tenths were detected only once. The top ten hold about 1.2% of the sample. This sample's time point label indicates: baseline before first vaccination. The sample here was peripheral blood, taken on day 0 of AZD1222 vaccination. The receptor set was obtained from an adult in good health.

The chain uses TRBV4-2 and TRBJ2-1, with D hard to call. V lost 7 bases to trimming and J lost 7 bases, with 11 bases between them. The germline V gene has CDR1 LGHNA and CDR2 YNFKEQ. The CDR3 has 12 residues. The CDR3 bases are TGTGCCAGCACGAAAAGTAGGAATGAGCAGTTCTTC. It encodes CASTKSRNEQFF.

This clone has a single count. The chain joins TRBV27 to TRBJ2-6; D may match TRBD1 or TRBD2 (5 bases each). The CDR3 spans 14 residues. From germline, CDR1 is MNHEY and CDR2 SMNVEV (reference sequence). Between the trimmed V and J ends, which lost 7 bases and 1 base, there was a span of 8 bases. DNA of the CDR3: TGTGCCAGCAAATGGGGGTCTGGGGCCAACGTCCTGACTTTC. Amino acid sequence: CASKWGSGANVLTF.

The chain joins TRBV27 to TRBJ2-7, with 7 bases aligning to TRBD2. This CDR3 spans 14 amino acids. V dropped 4 bases and J dropped 3; count of bases not matched to a gene: 6. The germline gives CDR1 MNHEY, CDR2 SMNVEV (reference sequence). As DNA, the CDR3 is TGTGCCAGCAGTTCCCCCCCGGGGGGCTACGAGCAGTACTTC. It yields the protein CASSSPPGGYEQYF.

The V call is TRBV5-1, the J call TRBJ1-1; D may be TRBD1 (5 bases). The CDR3 extends over 15 amino acids. V gave up 1 base and J gave up 3 bases, with 13 bases separating them. Germline lookup yields CDR1 SGHRS and CDR2 YFSETQ. CDR3 nucleotides: TGCGCCAGCAGCTTGCGATGGGGGGTGGACACTGAAGCTTTCTTT. Translation gives CASSLRWGVDTEAFF.

The chain carries TRBV2 and TRBJ1-2, with D perhaps matching TRBD1 (6 bases). Germline-derived CDR1 and CDR2 are SNHLY and FYNNEI. V lost 6 bases and J lost 2, with 10 bases in between. The CDR3 has 13 amino acids. Written as DNA, the CDR3 is TGTGCCAGCAGGGACACAGGGAACTATGGCTACACCTTC. Amino acid sequence: CASRDTGNYGYTF.

J is TRBJ1-2 and V is TRBV24-1; 7 nucleotides line up with TRBD1. Per the germline V gene, CDR1 is KGHDR and CDR2 is SFDVKD. The CDR3 runs to 13 residues. Trimming cost V 7 bases and J 4 bases; bases outside gene matches: 5. The CDR3 loop is CATSERTGYGYTF. In DNA form, the CDR3 reads TGTGCCACCAGCGAGAGGACAGGCTATGGCTACACCTTC.

J is TRBJ1-6 and V is TRBV6-1; 9 bases align to TRBD1. This CDR3 has 15 residues. The junction had 3 bases not matched to a gene; V was cut back by 2 bases and J by 7 bases. Germline V gives CDR1 MNHNS, CDR2 SASEGT. CDR3 sequence reads: CASSEFDRGNSPLHF. CDR3 in DNA: TGTGCCAGCAGTGAATTCGACAGGGGGAATTCACCCCTCCACTTT.

The gene calls are TRBV10-3 and TRBJ2-7, with D possibly matching TRBD2 (7 bases). Germline-derived CDR1 and CDR2 are ENHRY and SYGVKD. This CDR3 has 14 amino acids. Trimming shortened V by 3 bases and J by 2 bases, and 11 bases separated the two germline ends. The CDR3 sequence is CAISDGGLPYEQYF. In DNA form, the CDR3 reads TGTGCCATCAGTGACGGGGGGCTCCCCTACGAGCAGTACTTC.

The genes are TRBV2 and TRBJ2-3; TRBD1 or TRBD2 may be the D gene (5 bases each). The CDR3 runs to 14 residues. V lost 9 bases, J lost 1 base, and 14 bases lay in between. Germline CDR1 SNHLY, CDR2 FYNNEI. CDR3 protein: CARLPGRGTDTQYF. The CDR3 DNA follows: TGTGCCAGATTACCGGGACGGGGCACAGATACGCAGTATTTT.

V usage is TRBV7-6 and J usage is TRBJ2-2; no reliable D call. V was trimmed by 2 bases and J by 1 base, leaving 14 bases between them. The CDR3 is made up of 17 amino acids. Germline lookup yields CDR1 SGHVS and CDR2 FNYEAQ. CDR3 protein: CASSLLDGGRNTGELFF. In nucleotides, the CDR3 is TGTGCCAGCAGCTTACTCGACGGCGGACGGAACACCGGGGAGCTGTTTTTT.

This sequence joins TRBV5-8 and TRBJ1-2, with D possibly being TRBD1 (6 bases). V shed 4 bases and J shed 0 bases, with 10 bases lying between them. There are 14 residues in the CDR3. Germline V gene lookup returns CDR1 SGHTS and CDR2 YDEGEE. The CDR3 is CASSPDRANYGYTF. In DNA form, the CDR3 reads TGTGCCAGCAGCCCGGACAGAGCTAACTATGGCTACACCTTC.

This sequence joins TRBV19 and TRBJ1-5, with 7 bases lining up with TRBD1. Germline values: CDR1 LNHDA, CDR2 SQIVND (reference sequence). The CDR3 runs 16 residues. Losses at the gene ends were 5 bases for V and 0 bases for J; bases not matched to a gene: 7. The CDR3 protein is CASSSLTGLSNQPQHF. The CDR3 region has the DNA TGTGCCAGTAGTTCCCTGACAGGGCTTAGCAATCAGCCCCAGCATTTT.

The genes are TRBV29-1 and TRBJ1-2; TRBD1 aligns across 12 bases. CDR1 is SQVTM, CDR2 ANQGSEA, per germline. V dropped 1 base and J dropped 7; count of bases not matched to a gene: 4. The CDR3 consists of 14 residues. CDR3: CSVEGDRGLGGYTF. CDR3 in DNA: TGCAGCGTTGAAGGGGACAGGGGGCTCGGTGGCTACACCTTC.

The genes are TRBV2 and TRBJ1-1; D might be TRBD1 (5 bases). Germline-derived CDR1 and CDR2 are SNHLY and FYNNEI. Trimming cost V 8 bases and J 0 bases, with 10 bases left between them. The CDR3 is made up of 13 amino acids. The CDR3 sequence: CASGAWLNTEAFF. The CDR3 DNA sequence: TGTGCCAGCGGGGCATGGCTGAACACTGAAGCTTTCTTT.

The chain links TRBV6-5 to TRBJ1-1; D is uncertain. This CDR3 spans 14 amino acids. V shed 2 bases and J shed 1 base, with 8 bases lying between them. The germline gives CDR1 MNHEY, CDR2 SVGAGI. CDR3 sequence reads: CASSYRQTNTEAFF. CDR3 bases: TGTGCCAGCAGTTACCGGCAGACGAACACTGAAGCTTTCTTT.